This T cell receptor (beta chain) was identified during a study of radiotherapy plus CTLA-4 blockade in lung cancer. Turning to the study itself: Objective responses emerged in about 20% of patients, and 31% attained disease control. Findings and caveats of the study: It was early blood T cell clone dynamics, with interferon-beta, that reportedly best predicted response. Expansion of tumor-derived TCR clones was observed in blood after radiotherapy plus ipilimumab.

Assay: immunoSEQ multiplex PCR; the TCRdb copy retains only in-frame clones and omits some. The sample contains tens of thousands of clones, 60% to 75% of which appear only once. Enrolled patients, whose metastatic non-small-cell lung cancer was chemo-refractory, received focal radiation plus CTLA-4 blockade with ipilimumab. This clone was picked up one time. What it binds is unknown. The CDR3 is made up of 16 amino acids. Germline CDR1 KGHSH, CDR2 LQKENI. The J segment lost 3 bases and the V segment lost 1 base, leaving 7 bases of the junction unmatched. V gene TRBV18 combines with J gene TRBJ1-1, with 8 bases lining up with TRBD1. Sequenced here: peripheral blood, sampled from a patient treated with radiotherapy plus ipilimumab. The TCR sequence derives from a human donor with non-small cell lung cancer whose response to radiotherapy plus ipilimumab could not be evaluated. In DNA, the CDR3 is TGTGCCAGCTCACCACGGCAGGGGGCAGGGGACACTGAAGCTTTCTTT. Translated: CASSPRQGAGDTEAFF.